Listed below are T cell receptor beta chains from one sample, sequenced in a study of cytomegalovirus exposure and HLA in healthy donors. The protocol was immunoSEQ multiplex PCR, while the TCRdb copy is restricted to in-frame clones and leaves out a portion. In the table there are roughly 200,000 clones, approximately 70% of which are singletons. Sequencing was performed on PBMCs. The origin of the receptors is a woman aged 25 to 39 in good health and CMV-seronegative. Each CDR3 is given with its conserved first and last residue. A D gene is named only where the DNA matches it firmly. Part of the rows lack a size; the others show once, few, many or a class for expanded clones.

>TRBV15|TRBD1|-|TRBJ2-7
CATSRATGFYEQYF
TGTGCCACCAGCAGAGCGACAGGGTTCTACGAGCAGTACTTC
>TRBV7-6|TRBD1|few|TRBJ2-7
CASSSNRGLYEQYF
TGTGCCAGCAGCTCAAACAGGGGGCTCTACGAGCAGTACTTC
>TRBV7-9|TRBD2|-|TRBJ2-3
CASRQGLAGTDTQYF
TGTGCCAGCAGGCAAGGACTAGCGGGTACAGATACGCAGTATTTT
>TRBV25-1|TRBD1|few|TRBJ2-7
CASSGPPFRDRGSYEQYF
TGTGCCAGCAGTGGCCCGCCGTTCCGGGACAGGGGGAGCTACGAGCAGTACTTC
>TRBV7-2|TRBD2|-|TRBJ2-3
CASSLTSGATDTQYF
TGTGCCAGCAGCTTGACTAGCGGGGCCACAGATACGCAGTATTTT
>TRBV18|-|-|TRBJ1-2
CASSPTPGWGYTF
TGTGCCAGCTCACCAACTCCAGGGTGGGGCTACACCTTC
>TRBV7-7|-|once|TRBJ1-4
CASSLRQGDNEKLFF
TGTGCTAGCAGCTTGCGGCAAGGGGATAATGAAAAACTGTTTTTT
>TRBV4-3|-|-|TRBJ1-2
CASSQGVAGPGYGYTF
TGCGCCAGCAGCCAAGGGGTGGCGGGGCCCGGCTATGGCTACACCTTC
>TRBV19|-|few|TRBJ1-4
CASRPQTGDNEKLFF
TGTGCCAGTAGACCTCAGACAGGAGACAATGAAAAACTGTTTTTT
>TRBV15|TRBD1|-|TRBJ2-3
CATSKGQGDGTDTQYF
TGTGCCACCAGCAAGGGACAGGGGGACGGCACAGATACGCAGTATTTT
>TRBV19|TRBD2|-|TRBJ2-2
CASSIVLAGSGELFF
TGTGCCAGTAGTATAGTCCTAGCGGGCAGCGGGGAGCTGTTTTTT
>TRBV9|TRBD1|-|TRBJ2-3
CASSVEGATQYF
TGTGCCAGCAGCGTAGAGGGGGCAACGCAGTATTTT
>TRBV7-3|TRBD1|-|TRBJ2-1
CASSLSPLGQGTPSSYNEQFF
TGTGCCAGCAGCTTAAGCCCACTGGGACAGGGAACCCCCAGCTCCTACAATGAGCAGTTCTTC
>TRBV19|TRBD2|-|TRBJ2-1
CASSIEAGGYNEQFF
TGTGCCAGTAGTATAGAGGCGGGGGGGTACAATGAGCAGTTCTTC
>TRBV5-6|-|-|TRBJ2-1
CASSLDRTYNEQFF
TGTGCCAGCAGCTTGGACAGGACGTACAATGAGCAGTTCTTC
>TRBV7-9|TRBD2|-|TRBJ2-7
CASTGLAAYEQYF
TGTGCCAGCACGGGACTAGCGGCCTACGAGCAGTACTTC
>TRBV6-1|-|-|TRBJ2-4
CASSEGAHLVNIQYF
TGTGCCAGCAGTGAGGGGGCGCATTTAGTGAACATTCAGTACTTC
>TRBV20-1|-|-|TRBJ2-7
CSARDSYEQYF
TGCAGTGCTCGGGACTCCTACGAGCAGTACTTC
>TRBV4-2|-|few|TRBJ1-1
CATISPTGVEAFF
TGTGCCACCATCTCTCCCACAGGAGTTGAAGCTTTCTTT
>TRBV19|TRBD1|-|TRBJ1-1
CASSTWTGDLGDTEAFF
TGTGCCAGTAGTACCTGGACAGGGGATTTAGGGGACACTGAAGCTTTCTTT
>TRBV19|TRBD1|-|TRBJ2-7
CASTYTGTGLYEQYF
TGTGCCAGTACCTATACCGGGACAGGACTCTACGAGCAGTACTTC
>TRBV19|-|-|TRBJ2-1
CASGGAMSSYNEQFF
TGTGCCAGTGGCGGGGCTATGAGCTCCTACAATGAGCAGTTCTTC
>TRBV21-1|-|once|TRBJ2-3
CASSKDEASGLTDTQYF
TGTGCCAGCAGCAAAGATGAGGCTAGCGGCCTCACAGATACGCAGTATTTT
>TRBV7-9|TRBD2|few|TRBJ2-1
CASSTTGTSEYNEQFF
TGTGCCAGCAGCACAACCGGGACTAGCGAATACAATGAGCAGTTCTTC
>TRBV18|TRBD2|-|TRBJ2-7
CASSPPGARLAGFYEQYF
TGTGCCAGCTCACCACCGGGGGCTCGACTAGCGGGATTCTACGAGCAGTACTTC
>TRBV18|-|-|TRBJ1-1
CASSGIRQAQGDEAFF
TGTGCCAGCTCAGGAATTCGACAGGCCCAGGGTGATGAAGCTTTCTTT
>TRBV7-2|TRBD1|-|TRBJ1-1
CASSPRGGRGRAFF
TGTGCCAGCAGTCCCAGAGGGGGCAGGGGTAGGGCTTTCTTT
>TRBV7-6|-|-|TRBJ2-7
CASSPGVGSSYEQYF
TGTGCCAGCTCACCCGGAGTAGGTAGCTCCTACGAGCAGTACTTC
>TRBV5-4|-|-|TRBJ1-3
CASTERPELSGNTIYF
TGTGCCAGCACCGAGAGGCCCGAACTCTCTGGAAACACCATATATTTT
>TRBV2|TRBD2|-|TRBJ2-3
CASSERTSGGVDTQYF
TGTGCCAGCAGTGAAAGGACTAGCGGGGGGGTTGATACGCAGTATTTT
>TRBV2|TRBD2|-|TRBJ2-1
CASTGTSGRSSYNEQFF
TGTGCCAGTACCGGGACTAGCGGGAGGAGCTCCTACAATGAGCAGTTCTTC
>TRBV7-2|TRBD2|once|TRBJ2-7
CASSLPGGPRPWEQYF
TGTGCCAGCAGCTTGCCGGGAGGGCCAAGGCCTTGGGAGCAGTACTTC
>TRBV11-3|-|-|TRBJ2-5
CASSPTPPPQETQYF
TGTGCCAGCAGCCCCACTCCCCCCCCTCAAGAGACCCAGTACTTC
>TRBV18|-|-|TRBJ1-1
CASSPPTDLSLNTEAFF
TGTGCCAGCTCACCACCGACAGATCTTTCCTTGAACACTGAAGCTTTCTTT
>TRBV2|-|once|TRBJ2-3
CASSGETDTQYF
TGTGCCAGCAGTGGAGAGACAGATACGCAGTATTTT
>TRBV30|TRBD2|-|TRBJ2-3
CAWTRGSVADTQYF
TGTGCCTGGACTCGCGGGAGTGTCGCAGATACGCAGTATTTT
>TRBV5-6|-|few|TRBJ1-2
CASSLAVVSNYGYTF
TGTGCCAGCAGCTTGGCCGTTGTTTCTAACTATGGCTACACCTTC
>TRBV5-4|-|-|TRBJ1-2
CASSLPESGNYGYTF
TGTGCCAGCAGCTTGCCAGAGTCAGGAAACTATGGCTACACCTTC
>TRBV11-2|TRBD2|-|TRBJ2-3
CASGWGTSGSTDTQYF
TGTGCCAGCGGCTGGGGAACTAGCGGGAGTACAGATACGCAGTATTTT
>TRBV27|-|few|TRBJ2-2
CASSLSIGDPGELFF
TGTGCCAGCAGTTTATCGATCGGGGATCCCGGGGAGCTGTTTTTT